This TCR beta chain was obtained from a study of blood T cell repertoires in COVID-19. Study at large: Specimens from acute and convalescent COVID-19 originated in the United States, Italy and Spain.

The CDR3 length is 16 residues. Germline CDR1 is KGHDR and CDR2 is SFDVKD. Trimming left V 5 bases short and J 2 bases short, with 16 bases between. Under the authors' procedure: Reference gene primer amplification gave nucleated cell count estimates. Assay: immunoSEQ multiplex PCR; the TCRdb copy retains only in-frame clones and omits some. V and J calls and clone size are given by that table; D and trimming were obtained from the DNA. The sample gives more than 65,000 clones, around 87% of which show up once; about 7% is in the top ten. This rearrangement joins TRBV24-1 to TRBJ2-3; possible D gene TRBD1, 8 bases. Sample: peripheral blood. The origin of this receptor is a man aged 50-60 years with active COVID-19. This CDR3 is CATSVPQGGYTDTQYF. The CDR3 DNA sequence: TGTGCCACCAGTGTCCCACAGGGGGGGTACACAGATACGCAGTATTTT.